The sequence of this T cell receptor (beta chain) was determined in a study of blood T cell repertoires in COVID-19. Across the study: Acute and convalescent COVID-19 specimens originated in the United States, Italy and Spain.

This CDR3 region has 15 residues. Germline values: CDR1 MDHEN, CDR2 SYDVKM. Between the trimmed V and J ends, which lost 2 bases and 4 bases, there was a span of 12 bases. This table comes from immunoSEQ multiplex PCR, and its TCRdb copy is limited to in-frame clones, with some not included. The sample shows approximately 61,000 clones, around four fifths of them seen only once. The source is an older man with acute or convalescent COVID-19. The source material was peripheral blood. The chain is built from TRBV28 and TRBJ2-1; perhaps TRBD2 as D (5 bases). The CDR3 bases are TGTGCCAGCAGTTTAACCGCGGGCCCGTACAATGAGCAGTTCTTC. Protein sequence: CASSLTAGPYNEQFF. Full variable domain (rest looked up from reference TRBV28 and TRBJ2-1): DVKVTQSSRYLVKRTGEKVFLECVQDMDHENMFWYRQDPGLGLRLIYFSYDVKMKEKGDIPEGYSVSREKKERFSLILESASTNQTSMYLCASSLTAGPYNEQFFGPGTRLTVL.